One and the same sample provided the 31 T cell receptor beta chains below, sequenced in a study of beta chain features in type 1 diabetes (dated by TCRdb to 2016 to 2019). Study-wide conclusions, independent of this receptor: In all four CD4+ subsets, TCRB CDR3 length was moderately but significantly shorter in type 1 diabetes patients.

For these receptors, no antigen is known. Library preparation was by the immunoSEQ multiplex PCR assay. The entire amount of isolated RNA was reverse transcribed using the High Capacity cDNA Reverse Transcription Kit, so the sequenced TCRB transcripts were expressed ones. Drawn from immuneACCESS, this table holds only the in-frame rearrangements with V and J called that TCRdb kept. Clones are partly lost; checked studies trace under half to an unresolved V gene and leave the rest unexplained. This sample comprises hundreds of thousands of clones, 11% of them detected only once. The biggest ten clones account for around 0.017% of the sample. The sequencing sample was made of naive CD4+ T cells from blood. Per the publication, the cell subset or site label means: true naive CD4+ T cells. The receptors originated from a man in his thirties or forties with type 1 diabetes.

This chain connects TRBV10-3 to TRBJ1-1, with D tentatively TRBD1 (6 bases). Germline V gives CDR1 ENHRY, CDR2 SYGVKD. V gave up 7 bases and J gave up 5 bases, with 14 bases separating them. The CDR3 totals 13 residues. In DNA form, the CDR3 reads TGTGCCATCACAGGGGTGGGTGAAACTGAAGCTTTCTTT. It specifies CAITGVGETEAFF.

The table lists this clone with a few counts. The CDR3 region has the DNA TGTGCCAGCAGGGAGACTGCCAATCAGCCCCAGCATTTT. It yields the protein CASRETANQPQHF. The rearrangement links TRBV6-1 to TRBJ1-5, with D unresolved. Trimming cost V 6 bases and J 3 bases, with 9 bases left between them. CDR1 MNHNS and CDR2 SASEGT come from the germline V gene. CDR3 length: 13 residues.

V and J are TRBV9 and TRBJ1-1; D ambiguous. V was pared by 1 base and J by 2 bases, with 6 bases between. The CDR3 runs to 13 residues. Germline V gene sequence: CDR1 SGDLS, CDR2 YYNGEE. The DNA of the CDR3 is TGTGCCAGCAGCGTATATCCCAACACTGAAGCTTTCTTT. As protein: CASSVYPNTEAFF.

This clone was counted only a few times. V gene TRBV4-1 combines with J gene TRBJ2-5; the D is unclear. V shed 1 base and J shed 5 bases, with 14 bases lying between them. The CDR3 loop spans 15 amino acids. CDR1 and CDR2 from the germline V gene are MGHRA and YSYEKL. The DNA for the CDR3 is TGCGCCAGCAGCCAAGTTCTCCCCGCTCGGGAGACCCAGTACTTC. Its protein product is CASSQVLPARETQYF.

J is TRBJ2-1 and V is TRBV7-8, with TRBD2 as a possible D gene (6 bases). CDR1 is SGHVS, CDR2 FQNEAQ, per germline. The CDR3 contains 16 residues. V lost 5 bases, J lost 7 bases, and 21 bases lay in between. The CDR3 DNA follows: TGTGCCAGCAGCACGCGTCGCTTGGGGGGTTATAATGAGCAGTTCTTC. This translates into CASSTRRLGGYNEQFF.

V usage is TRBV7-2 and J usage is TRBJ2-1; TRBD2 matches 10 bases. The CDR3 is 16 residues long. V shed 2 bases and J 8 bases; nucleotides not matched to a gene: 9. Germline values: CDR1 SGHTA, CDR2 FQGNSA. CDR3 sequence: CASSLRSGGAYDEQFF. CDR3 sequence (DNA): TGTGCCAGCAGCTTACGAAGCGGGGGGGCCTATGATGAGCAGTTCTTC.

The chain couples TRBV27 to TRBJ1-5, with D uncertain. Trimming cost V 2 bases and J 0 bases, with 5 bases left between them. The germline V gene has CDR1 MNHEY and CDR2 SMNVEV (reference sequence). CDR3 length: 14 residues. In nucleotides, the CDR3 is TGTGCCAGCAGTTTAACAGTTAGCAATCAGCCCCAGCATTTT. Protein sequence: CASSLTVSNQPQHF.

CDR3 region: CASSTPEGGEKLFF. The CDR3 nucleotides read TGTGCCAGCAGTACCCCGGAGGGTGGTGAAAAACTGTTTTTT. The rearrangement joins TRBV28 to TRBJ1-4, with D hard to call. V dropped 5 bases and J dropped 7 bases, with 14 bases sitting between them. The germline V gene encodes CDR1 MDHEN and CDR2 SYDVKM. This CDR3 comprises 14 residues. The whole variable domain, filled in from reference TRBV28 and TRBJ1-4, reads DVKVTQSSRYLVKRTGEKVFLECVQDMDHENMFWYRQDPGLGLRLIYFSYDVKMKEKGDIPEGYSVSREKKERFSLILESASTNQTSMYLCASSTPEGGEKLFFGSGTQLSVL.

The chain has TRBV9 and TRBJ2-3, with 8 bases lining up with TRBD2. The V segment lost 0 bases and the J segment 2 bases; nucleotides outside the gene matches: 5. CDR1 and CDR2 (germline): SGDLS, YYNGEE. CDR3 length equals 16 residues. CDR3 region: CASSVGVAGFTDTQYF. The DNA of the CDR3 is TGTGCCAGCAGCGTAGGGGTAGCGGGGTTCACAGATACGCAGTATTTT. The full variable domain, completed using reference TRBV9 and TRBJ2-3, is DSGVTQTPKHLITATGQRVTLRCSPRSGDLSVYWYQQSLDQGLQFLIQYYNGEERAKGNILERFSAQQFPDLHSELNLSSLELGDSALYFCASSVGVAGFTDTQYFGPGTRLTVL.

This chain uses TRBV30 with TRBJ2-3; perhaps TRBD2 as D (5 bases). V dropped 8 bases and J dropped 4 bases, with 19 bases sitting between them. Per germline, CDR1 GTSNPN and CDR2 SVGIG (reference sequence). The length of the CDR3 is 14 residues. For the CDR3, the DNA is TGTGCCGCCCTCGGGGTGCCGGGATCAGATACGCAGTATTTT. Encoded protein: CAALGVPGSDTQYF. Combining the CDR3 with reference TRBV30 and TRBJ2-3 gives the whole variable domain SQTIHQWPATLVQPVGSPLSLECTVEGTSNPNLYWYRQAAGRGLQLLFYSVGIGQISSEVPQNLSASRPQDRQFILSSKKLLLSDSGFYLCAALGVPGSDTQYFGPGTRLTVL.

V usage is TRBV9 and J usage is TRBJ2-7; 7 nucleotides match TRBD2. V was pared by 0 bases and J by 2 bases, with 5 bases of the junction left unmatched. This CDR3 is 15 amino acids long. Germline V gene lookup returns CDR1 SGDLS and CDR2 YYNGEE. The CDR3 DNA follows: TGTGCCAGCAGCGTAGCCGGGACTAACACCTACGAGCAGTACTTC. Protein: CASSVAGTNTYEQYF.

This clone was counted a few times. The rearrangement links TRBV7-9 to TRBJ1-1; D uncertain. V was shortened by 1 base and J by 4 bases, with 4 bases between the two germline ends. CDR3 length: 12 residues. Germline values: CDR1 SEHNR, CDR2 FQNEAQ (reference sequence). CDR3 loop: CASSLVSTEAFF. The CDR3 region has the DNA TGTGCCAGCAGCTTAGTCAGCACTGAAGCTTTCTTT.

The chain is built from TRBV4-1 and TRBJ2-1, with 9 positions matching TRBD2. Per germline, CDR1 MGHRA and CDR2 YSYEKL. The CDR3 totals 14 residues. The ends lost 3 bases at V and 5 bases at J; junction bases unmatched: 2. The CDR3 region is CASSHSGGNNEQFF. The CDR3 region has the DNA TGCGCCAGCAGCCATAGCGGGGGTAACAATGAGCAGTTCTTC.

This chain uses TRBV6-5 with TRBJ1-1; maybe TRBD1 (5 bases). The germline gives CDR1 MNHEY, CDR2 SVGAGI. Trimming shortened V by 5 bases and J by 8 bases, and 12 bases separated the two germline ends. This CDR3 region has 12 residues. In DNA form, the CDR3 reads TGTGCCAGCAGTAATCGAAGGGGCGAAGCTTTCTTT. The encoded protein is CASSNRRGEAFF.

The V gene is TRBV7-2, the J gene TRBJ1-6, with 7 bases aligning to TRBD1. Trimming at V came to 2 bases and at J to 8 bases, leaving 6 bases not matched to a gene. The V gene's germline CDR1 is SGHTA and CDR2 FQGNSA. The CDR3 totals 15 residues. CDR3 in amino acids: CASSLRGPGDSPLHF. CDR3 nucleotides: TGTGCCAGCAGCTTAAGGGGGCCTGGGGATTCACCCCTCCACTTT.

The chain has TRBV5-1 and TRBJ1-5; D perhaps matches TRBD1 (5 bases). Trimming removed 5 bases at V and 7 bases at J, with 13 bases between. Germline V gene data show CDR1 as SGHRS and CDR2 as YFSETQ. This CDR3 is built from 13 residues. The CDR3 DNA follows: TGCGCCAGCAGTCTTCAGGGTCAACAGCCCCAGCATTTT. Protein sequence: CASSLQGQQPQHF.

The chain carries TRBV4-2 and TRBJ2-3; 7 bases line up with TRBD2. Per the germline V gene, CDR1 is LGHNA and CDR2 is YNFKEQ. The CDR3 covers 16 residues. The J segment lost 5 bases and the V segment lost 10 bases, leaving 18 bases of the junction unmatched. The CDR3 reads CATAPTMAGVGDTQYF. The DNA for the CDR3 is TGTGCCACCGCCCCTACTATGGCGGGGGTCGGAGATACGCAGTATTTT.

This clone appeared a few times. V is TRBV6-5 and J is TRBJ1-2, with TRBD1 matching over 8 bases. The length of the CDR3 is 13 residues. V lost 8 bases to trimming and J lost 4 bases; unmatched junction nucleotides: 6. The germline gives CDR1 MNHEY, CDR2 SVGAGI. The DNA of the CDR3 is TGTGCCAGCTCCGGGACAGGCTTCTATGGCTACACCTTC. Residues: CASSGTGFYGYTF.

V is TRBV5-4 and J is TRBJ2-3; unclear D gene. From germline, CDR1 is SGHNT and CDR2 YYREEE (reference sequence). Trimming took off 1 base at V and 2 bases at J, with 11 bases between the two ends. This CDR3 is built from 15 residues. This CDR3 is CASSLTSYYTDTQYF. Here the CDR3 DNA reads TGTGCCAGCAGCTTGACGTCCTACTACACAGATACGCAGTATTTT. Based on the CDR3 plus reference TRBV5-4 and TRBJ2-3, the full variable domain is ETGVTQSPTHLIKTRGQQVTLRCSSQSGHNTVSWYQQALGQGPQFIFQYYREEENGRGNFPPRFSGLQFPNYSSELNVNALELDDSALYLCASSLTSYYTDTQYFGPGTRLTVL.

A word on this clone: Other DNA sequences from this sample encode an identical CDR3 as well. The chain is built from TRBV18 and TRBJ2-5; D not certain. The CDR3 runs to 12 residues. V lost 2 bases, J lost 4 bases, and 5 bases lay in between. Germline V lookup: CDR1 KGHSH, CDR2 LQKENI. Written as DNA, the CDR3 is TGTGCCAGCTCACCAGGAGTAGAGACCCAGTACTTC. It specifies CASSPGVETQYF.

The CDR3 reads CASSLSGGGMDTQYF. For the CDR3, the DNA is TGTGCCAGCAGCCTTAGCGGGGGTGGAATGGATACGCAGTATTTT. This chain links TRBV7-2 with TRBJ2-3; 9 bases align to TRBD2. The CDR3 length is 15 residues. Germline values: CDR1 SGHTA, CDR2 FQGNSA. Trimming removed 5 bases from V and 6 bases from J; junction bases left unmatched: 9. Variable domain in full (rest from reference TRBV7-2 and TRBJ2-3): GAGVSQSPSNKVTEKGKDVELRCDPISGHTALYWYRQSLGQGLEFLIYFQGNSAPDKSGLPSDRFSAERTGGSVSTLTIQRTQQEDSAVYLCASSLSGGGMDTQYFGPGTRLTVL.

This rearrangement joins TRBV5-1 to TRBJ2-2; TRBD1 might be the D (6 bases). The CDR3 consists of 16 residues. Deletions cut 5 bases from V and 5 bases from J, with 19 bases between. CDR1 is SGHRS, CDR2 YFSETQ, per germline. This CDR3 is CASRRHWTDRTGELFF. CDR3 nucleotides: TGCGCCAGCAGGCGGCATTGGACAGATCGGACCGGGGAGCTGTTTTTT.

This rearrangement joins TRBV5-1 to TRBJ2-3; 12 bases are shared with TRBD2. Per germline, CDR1 SGHRS and CDR2 YFSETQ. This CDR3 is 16 amino acids long. V shed 6 bases and J 0 bases; nucleotides not matched to a gene: 5. DNA for the CDR3: TGCGCCAGCAAGGCTGGGACTAGCGGGAGCACAGATACGCAGTATTTT. Translated: CASKAGTSGSTDTQYF.

This chain links TRBV7-2 with TRBJ2-1; possibly TRBD1 for D (5 bases). V gave up 5 bases and J gave up 9 bases, with 8 bases separating them. Germline V gives CDR1 SGHTA, CDR2 FQGNSA. This CDR3 is 11 amino acids long. CDR3 in DNA: TGTGCCAGCAGCAGGGGAAGTGAGCAGTTCTTC. Its protein product is CASSRGSEQFF.

This clone was counted a few times. The V call is TRBV28, the J call TRBJ2-5, with 7 bases matching TRBD1. The CDR3 contains 13 residues. CDR1 is MDHEN and CDR2 is SYDVKM in the germline V gene. The J segment lost 1 base and the V segment lost 7 bases, leaving 3 bases of the junction unmatched. This CDR3 reads CASTKGAQETQYF. The CDR3 bases are TGTGCCAGCACCAAGGGGGCCCAAGAGACCCAGTACTTC.

The rearrangement links TRBV19 to TRBJ2-5; TRBD1 agrees at 7 bases. The V gene's germline CDR1 is LNHDA and CDR2 SQIVND (reference sequence). Unmatched junction bases numbered 11, after V lost 10 bases and J lost 6 bases. CDR3 size: 13 residues. In DNA, the CDR3 is TGTGCCACTCGACAGGGCTCCACCCAGACCCAGTACTTC. As protein: CATRQGSTQTQYF.

This rearrangement joins TRBV5-1 to TRBJ1-1; D is possibly TRBD1 (6 bases). The germline CDR1 and CDR2 sequences are SGHRS and YFSETQ. Trimming left V 1 base short and J 4 bases short, with 14 bases between. The CDR3 length is 15 residues. CDR3 sequence reads: CASSLFLGASTEAFF. The CDR3 nucleotides read TGCGCCAGCAGCTTGTTTCTGGGGGCGAGCACTGAAGCTTTCTTT.

On this clone itself: Other DNA sequences of this sample code for an identical CDR3. CDR3 DNA sequence: TGTGCCAGCAGCTTAAGGACAGGGAACACCGGGGAGCTGTTTTTT. Amino acid sequence: CASSLRTGNTGELFF. This sequence joins TRBV7-3 and TRBJ2-2; TRBD1 matches 7 bases. In germline, CDR1 is SGHTA, CDR2 FQGTGA. J lost 1 base, V lost 1 base, and 0 bases had no gene match. The CDR3 has 15 amino acids. The whole variable domain, filled in from reference TRBV7-3 and TRBJ2-2, reads GAGVSQTPSNKVTEKGKYVELRCDPISGHTALYWYRQSLGQGPEFLIYFQGTGAADDSGLPNDRFFAVRPEGSVSTLKIQRTERGDSAVYLCASSLRTGNTGELFFGEGSRLTVL.

V gene TRBV4-1 combines with J gene TRBJ2-7; D is undetermined. CDR3 size: 14 residues. The V gene's germline CDR1 is MGHRA and CDR2 YSYEKL. V was trimmed by 3 bases and J by 5 bases, leaving 14 bases between them. The CDR3 coding sequence is TGCGCCAGCAGCCAGAATCACCCCTCGGACGAGCAGTACTTC. Translation gives CASSQNHPSDEQYF.

The gene calls are TRBV6-5 and TRBJ1-6, with D possibly matching TRBD1 (6 bases). In germline, CDR1 is MNHEY, CDR2 SVGAGI. The CDR3 has 14 amino acids. V lost 6 bases, J lost 8 bases, and 14 bases lay in between. The CDR3 nucleotides read TGTGCCAGCAGCCTACAGGGAAGGGATTCACCCCTCCACTTT. Encoded protein: CASSLQGRDSPLHF.

In its sample, this clone was seen a few times. V gene TRBV29-1 combines with J gene TRBJ2-5, with TRBD1 identical over 7 bases. Germline loops: CDR1 SQVTM, CDR2 ANQGSEA. V lost 7 bases to trimming and J lost 5 bases; unmatched junction nucleotides: 16. The CDR3 spans 15 residues. The CDR3 reads CSAAARWTGRETQYF. In DNA form, the CDR3 reads TGCAGCGCCGCCGCCCGATGGACAGGCAGGGAGACCCAGTACTTC.